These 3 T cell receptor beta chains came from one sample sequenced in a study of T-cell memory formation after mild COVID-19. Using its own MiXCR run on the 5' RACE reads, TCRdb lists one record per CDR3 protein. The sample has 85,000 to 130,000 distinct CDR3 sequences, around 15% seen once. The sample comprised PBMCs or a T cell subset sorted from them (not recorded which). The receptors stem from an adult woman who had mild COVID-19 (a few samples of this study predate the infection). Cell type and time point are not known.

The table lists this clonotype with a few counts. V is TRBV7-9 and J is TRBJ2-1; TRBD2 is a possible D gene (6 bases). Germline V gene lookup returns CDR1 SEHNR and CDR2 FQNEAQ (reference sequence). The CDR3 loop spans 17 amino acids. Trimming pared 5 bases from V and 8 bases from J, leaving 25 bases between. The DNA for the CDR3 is TGTGCCAGCAGCCCATCGGGCGGAGGACCGCGGGGATATGAGCAGTTCTTC. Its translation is CASSPSGGGPRGYEQFF.

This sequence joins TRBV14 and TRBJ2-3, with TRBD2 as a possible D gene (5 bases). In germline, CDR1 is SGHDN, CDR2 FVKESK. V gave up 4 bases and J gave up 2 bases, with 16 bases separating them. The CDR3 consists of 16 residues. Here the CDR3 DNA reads TGTGCCAGCAGCCCCCCTCGGTCGGGGTTCACAGATACGCAGTATTTT. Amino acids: CASSPPRSGFTDTQYF.

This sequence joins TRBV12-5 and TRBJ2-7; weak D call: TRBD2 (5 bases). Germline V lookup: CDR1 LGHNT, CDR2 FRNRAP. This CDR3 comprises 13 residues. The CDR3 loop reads CASNPGFNYEQYF. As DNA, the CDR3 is TGTGCCTCCAACCCGGGGTTCAACTACGAGCAGTACTTC.